This T cell receptor (beta chain) was profiled in a study of T-cell memory formation after mild COVID-19 (dated by TCRdb to the early 2020s). Study-wide context: TCR sequence clusters from the two donors were largely donor specific. The cohort comprised two young, previously healthy adult volunteers, one female and one male. In a couple of donors, T-cell clones that expanded and contracted after mild COVID-19 were tracked by sequencing TCRalpha and TCRbeta repertoires over time.

What the research found in general, with its limitations: Clones that contracted from day 15 to 85 showed balanced CD4/CD8 phenotypes, whereas a second wave of clones that expanded from day 15 to 37 leaned towards CD4+. SARS-CoV-2 specificity was not confirmed for the second-wave clones peaking on day 37. The study included only a couple of mild cases, and larger cohorts that include severe cases with pre-infection samples were judged to be necessary. Some responding clones were detected in pre-infection memory, which suggested that pre-existing cross-reactive memory T cells had joined the SARS-CoV-2 response. Contracting CD4+ clones appeared mostly in the CM and EM memory subsets, whereas CD8+ clones were enriched in EMRA.

The instrument was an Illumina NovaSeq 6000. Using 5'RACE with constant-segment primers, TCRalpha and TCRbeta cDNA libraries were constructed, with sample barcodes and unique molecular identifiers added in the process. Trizol reagent was used to extract RNA from every sample. Library amplification was performed in two PCR steps, and a second sample barcode and Illumina TruSeq adapters were introduced in the second step. Libraries were sequenced on an Illumina NovaSeq with 2 x 150 bp paired-end reads. The source study handled its data this way. The reads were demultiplexed and collapsed into UMI-guided consensus sequences using migec v1.2.7. Using mixcr v2.1.11, UMI consensuses were aligned to TRA and TRB V and J templates and then assembled into clonotypes. A clonotype was counted as expanded or contracted only if both edgeR and NoisET called the change significant, with noise models trained on biological replicates. edgeR calls used a false discovery rate-adjusted p below 0.01 and a log2 fold-change threshold of 1. As an exploratory analysis of dynamics, PCA with hierarchical clustering was applied to max-normalized trajectories of the 1000 most abundant clonotypes. Separately sequenced CD4+ and CD8+ repertoires were used to assign a CD4 or CD8 phenotype to each responding clone. Using fastp at Q25 and MiXCR, TCRdb reprocessed the public reads and kept productive beta chains. Records with the same CDR3 protein are collapsed into one entry carrying the most frequent genes and DNA. None of the V and J calls come from the authors' own analysis; TCRdb made them. This sample lists about 430,000 distinct CDR3 sequences; more than 15% were detected once. 20% to 25% of the sample comes from the top ten.

Sequences LGHNA (CDR1) and YSLEER (CDR2) are obtained from the germline V gene. Trimming removed 8 bases from V and 1 base from J, leaving 13 bases between the germline ends. Spanning cysteine to phenylalanine, the CDR3 consists of 14 amino acids. Kept here is only the CDR3 DNA, which spans 42 bases and is read in frame from base 1. Note on this clonotype: The specificity of this receptor is unknown. Base quality data are lacking; no much larger clone is found one base away.

Ficoll-Paque density gradient centrifugation was used to isolate PBMCs. This receptor was obtained from a man aged 18 to 35 who had mild COVID-19 (a few samples of this study predate the infection). The sample titles of this study are shuffled in the database, so cell type and time point are left out; the donor was told from shared clones. Material for sequencing was PBMCs or a T cell subset sorted from them (not recorded which). The chain is encoded by TRBV4-3 joined to TRBJ2-3, with TRBD2 perhaps the D gene, on 6 matching bases. Here is the DNA: TGCGCCAGCGGGTTTCGCGGGGGCACAGATACGCAGTATTTT. The encoded protein is CASGFRGGTDTQYF.